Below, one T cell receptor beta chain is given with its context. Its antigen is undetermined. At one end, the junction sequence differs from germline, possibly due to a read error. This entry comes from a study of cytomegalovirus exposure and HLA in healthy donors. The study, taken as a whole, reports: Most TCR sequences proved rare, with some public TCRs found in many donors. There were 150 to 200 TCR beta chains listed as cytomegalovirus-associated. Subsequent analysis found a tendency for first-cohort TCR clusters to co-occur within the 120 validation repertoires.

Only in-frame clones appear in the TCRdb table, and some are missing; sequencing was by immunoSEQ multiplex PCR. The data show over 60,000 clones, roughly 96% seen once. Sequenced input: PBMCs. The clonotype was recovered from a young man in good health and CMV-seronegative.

For the CDR3, the DNA is TGTGCCAGCAGTGAATCAAGCCCCGACTTC. This translates into CASSESSPDF. The chain uses TRBV6-1 and TRBJ1-2; no clear D gene. This CDR3 contains 10 residues. The germline CDR1 and CDR2 sequences are MNHNS and SASEGT.